The clone carrying this T cell receptor beta chain was observed a few times. The data derive from a study of blood T cell repertoires in COVID-19. TCRdb's copy holds only in-frame clones and misses some; the assay was immunoSEQ multiplex PCR. Of 300,000 to 400,000 clones listed, 65% to 90% are singletons. Which cohort a participant joined came from the clinical history participants gave. Sequencing was performed on PBMCs or T cells enriched from blood (not recorded which). The origin of this receptor is a woman aged 35 to 49 with acute COVID-19.

CDR3 DNA: TGCGCCAGCAGCCAAGAAGCAGGCCAACAGGGGGCCTATGAGCAGTTCTTC. Encoded protein: CASSQEAGQQGAYEQFF. V gene TRBV4-3 combines with J gene TRBJ2-1; 9 bases are a match to TRBD1. V was clipped by 0 bases and J by 8 bases; unmatched bases: 11. The CDR3 covers 17 residues. Germline V gives CDR1 LGHNA, CDR2 YSLEER.